The text below deals with one TCR beta chain. After removal of 3 bases from V and 11 bases from J, the junction contained 12 bases not matched to a gene. This CDR3 has 17 amino acids. CDR1 is MDHEN, CDR2 SYDVKM, per germline. TCRdb reprocessed the 5' RACE reads with MiXCR, giving one entry per CDR3 protein. The sample records about 660,000 distinct CDR3 sequences, approximately 9% being singletons. This specimen comes from a study of identical twins. Another study also made use of these data, one on yellow fever vaccine responses in identical twins.

The chain recombines TRBV28 with TRBJ2-4; TRBD2 agrees at 14 bases. Sequencing input: PBMCs. This clonotype was obtained from a woman under 30 in good health. This chain's CDR3 is CASSLGTSGSRVGLQYF. In DNA, the CDR3 is TGTGCCAGCAGTTTGGGGACTAGCGGGAGTAGAGTGGGTCTTCAGTACTTC.